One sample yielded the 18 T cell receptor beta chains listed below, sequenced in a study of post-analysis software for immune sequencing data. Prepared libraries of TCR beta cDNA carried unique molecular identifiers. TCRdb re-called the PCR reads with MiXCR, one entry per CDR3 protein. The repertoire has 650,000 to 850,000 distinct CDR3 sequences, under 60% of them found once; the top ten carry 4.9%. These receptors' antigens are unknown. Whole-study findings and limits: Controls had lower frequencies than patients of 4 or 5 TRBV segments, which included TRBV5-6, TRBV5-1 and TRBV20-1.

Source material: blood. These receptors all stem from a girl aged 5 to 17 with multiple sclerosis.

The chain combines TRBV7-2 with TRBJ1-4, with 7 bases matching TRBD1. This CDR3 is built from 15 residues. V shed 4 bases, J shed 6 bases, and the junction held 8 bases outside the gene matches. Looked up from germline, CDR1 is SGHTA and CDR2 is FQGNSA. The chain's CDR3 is CASSWRQGPDEKLFF. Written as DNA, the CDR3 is TGTGCCAGCAGCTGGCGACAGGGCCCGGATGAAAAACTGTTTTTT.

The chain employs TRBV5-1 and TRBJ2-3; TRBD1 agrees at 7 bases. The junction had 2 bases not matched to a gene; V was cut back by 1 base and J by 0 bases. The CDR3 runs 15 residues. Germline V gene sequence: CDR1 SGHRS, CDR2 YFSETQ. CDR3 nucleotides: TGCGCCAGCAGCTTGTGGGGACAGAGCACAGATACGCAGTATTTT. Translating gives CASSLWGQSTDTQYF.

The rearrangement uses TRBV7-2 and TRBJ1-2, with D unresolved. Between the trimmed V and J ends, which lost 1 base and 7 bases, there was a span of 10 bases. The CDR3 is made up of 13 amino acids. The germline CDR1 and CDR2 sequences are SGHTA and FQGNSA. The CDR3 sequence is CASSLDPPTGYTF. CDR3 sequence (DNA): TGTGCCAGCAGCTTAGACCCCCCCACTGGCTACACCTTC. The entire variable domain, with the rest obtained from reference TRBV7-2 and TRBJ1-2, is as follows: GAGVSQSPSNKVTEKGKDVELRCDPISGHTALYWYRQSLGQGLEFLIYFQGNSAPDKSGLPSDRFSAERTGGSVSTLTIQRTQQEDSAVYLCASSLDPPTGYTFGSGTRLTVV.

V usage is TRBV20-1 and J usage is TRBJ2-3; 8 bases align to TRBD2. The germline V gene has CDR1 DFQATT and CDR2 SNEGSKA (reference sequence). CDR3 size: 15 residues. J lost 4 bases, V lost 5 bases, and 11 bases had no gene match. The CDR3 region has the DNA TGCAGTGCTTTCCCCCCAGCGGGAGTGGCAGATACGCAGTATTTT. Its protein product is CSAFPPAGVADTQYF.

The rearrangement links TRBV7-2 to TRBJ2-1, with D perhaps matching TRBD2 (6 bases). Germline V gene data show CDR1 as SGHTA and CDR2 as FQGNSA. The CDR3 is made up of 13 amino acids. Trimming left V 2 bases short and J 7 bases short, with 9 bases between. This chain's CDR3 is CASSLIAENEQFF. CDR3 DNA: TGTGCCAGCAGCTTAATAGCGGAAAATGAGCAGTTCTTC. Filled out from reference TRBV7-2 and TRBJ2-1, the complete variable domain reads GAGVSQSPSNKVTEKGKDVELRCDPISGHTALYWYRQSLGQGLEFLIYFQGNSAPDKSGLPSDRFSAERTGGSVSTLTIQRTQQEDSAVYLCASSLIAENEQFFGPGTRLTVL.

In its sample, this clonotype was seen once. The CDR3 DNA reads TGTGCCAGCAGCCAAGGGGCCACGGCGGGAGATACGCAGTATTTT. Translated, it gives CASSQGATAGDTQYF. The rearrangement joins TRBV14 to TRBJ2-3; tentatively, D is TRBD2 (5 bases). The V end lost 1 base, the J end lost 5 bases, and 13 bases lay between the germline ends. Germline CDR1 is SGHDN and CDR2 is FVKESK. The CDR3 runs 15 residues.

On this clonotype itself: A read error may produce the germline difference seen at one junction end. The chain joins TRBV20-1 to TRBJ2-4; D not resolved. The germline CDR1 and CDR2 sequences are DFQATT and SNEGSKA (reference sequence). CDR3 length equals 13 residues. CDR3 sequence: CSARDLRKNIQYF. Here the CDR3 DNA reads TGCAGTGCGAGAGATCTTAGAAAAAACATTCAGTACTTC.

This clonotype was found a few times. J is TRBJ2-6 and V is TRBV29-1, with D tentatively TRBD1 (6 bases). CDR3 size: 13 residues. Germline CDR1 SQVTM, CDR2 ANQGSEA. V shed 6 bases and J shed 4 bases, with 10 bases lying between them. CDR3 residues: CSVGTTGANVLTF. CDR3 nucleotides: TGCAGCGTAGGGACAACCGGGGCCAACGTCCTGACTTTC.

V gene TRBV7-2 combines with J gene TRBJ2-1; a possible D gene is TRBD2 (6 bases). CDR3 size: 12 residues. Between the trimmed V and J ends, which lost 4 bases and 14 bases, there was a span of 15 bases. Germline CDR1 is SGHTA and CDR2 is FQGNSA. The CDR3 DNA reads TGTGCCAGCAGCTCAATGACTAGGCCGGAGTTCTTC. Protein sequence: CASSSMTRPEFF.

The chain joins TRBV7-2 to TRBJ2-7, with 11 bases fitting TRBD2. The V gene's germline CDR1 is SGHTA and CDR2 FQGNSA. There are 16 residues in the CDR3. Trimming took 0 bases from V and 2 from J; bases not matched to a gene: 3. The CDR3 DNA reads TGTGCCAGCAGCTTAGCCGTTAGCGGGAGGGCCTACGAGCAGTACTTC. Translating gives CASSLAVSGRAYEQYF. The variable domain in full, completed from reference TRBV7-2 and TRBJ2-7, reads GAGVSQSPSNKVTEKGKDVELRCDPISGHTALYWYRQSLGQGLEFLIYFQGNSAPDKSGLPSDRFSAERTGGSVSTLTIQRTQQEDSAVYLCASSLAVSGRAYEQYFGPGTRLTVT.

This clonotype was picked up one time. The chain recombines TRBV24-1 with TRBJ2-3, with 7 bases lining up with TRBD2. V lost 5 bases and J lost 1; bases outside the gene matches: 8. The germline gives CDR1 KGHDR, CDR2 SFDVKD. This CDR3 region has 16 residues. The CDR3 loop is CATSAPGLAGTDTQYF. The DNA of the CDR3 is TGTGCCACCAGTGCCCCGGGTCTAGCGGGCACAGATACGCAGTATTTT.

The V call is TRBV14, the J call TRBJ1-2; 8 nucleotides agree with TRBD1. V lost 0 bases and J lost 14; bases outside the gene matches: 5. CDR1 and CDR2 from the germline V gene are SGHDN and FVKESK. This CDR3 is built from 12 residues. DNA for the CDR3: TGTGCCAGCAGCCAAGACGATCGGGACAGGACCTTC. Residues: CASSQDDRDRTF. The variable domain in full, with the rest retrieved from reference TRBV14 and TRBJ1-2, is EAGVTQFPSHSVIEKGQTVTLRCDPISGHDNLYWYRRVMGKEIKFLLHFVKESKQDESGMPNNRFLAERTGGTYSTLKVQPAELEDSGVYFCASSQDDRDRTFGSGTRLTVV.

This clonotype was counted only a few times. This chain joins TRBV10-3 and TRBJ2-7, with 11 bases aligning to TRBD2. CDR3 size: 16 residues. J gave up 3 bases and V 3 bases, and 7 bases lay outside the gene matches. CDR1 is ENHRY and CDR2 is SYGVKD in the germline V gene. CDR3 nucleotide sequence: TGTGCCATCAGTGAAACGGGACTAGCGGTAAACTACGAGCAGTACTTC. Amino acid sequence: CAISETGLAVNYEQYF.

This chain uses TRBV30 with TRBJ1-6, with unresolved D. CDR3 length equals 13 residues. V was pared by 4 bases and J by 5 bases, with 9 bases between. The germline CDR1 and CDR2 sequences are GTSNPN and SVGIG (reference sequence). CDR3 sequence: CAWNVEDNSPLHF. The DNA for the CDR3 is TGTGCCTGGAACGTAGAGGATAATTCACCCCTCCACTTT.

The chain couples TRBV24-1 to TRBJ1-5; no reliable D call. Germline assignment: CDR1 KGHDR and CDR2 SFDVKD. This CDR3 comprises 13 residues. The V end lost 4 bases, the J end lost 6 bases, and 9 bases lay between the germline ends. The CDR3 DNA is TGTGCCACCAGTGAAGGTTTGAGTCAGCCCCAGCATTTT. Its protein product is CATSEGLSQPQHF.

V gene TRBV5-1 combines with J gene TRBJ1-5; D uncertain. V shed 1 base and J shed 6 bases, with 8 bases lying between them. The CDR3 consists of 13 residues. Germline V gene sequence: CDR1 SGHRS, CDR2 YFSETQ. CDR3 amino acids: CASSLSGPQPQHF. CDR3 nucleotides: TGCGCCAGCAGCTTGTCTGGACCTCAGCCCCAGCATTTT.

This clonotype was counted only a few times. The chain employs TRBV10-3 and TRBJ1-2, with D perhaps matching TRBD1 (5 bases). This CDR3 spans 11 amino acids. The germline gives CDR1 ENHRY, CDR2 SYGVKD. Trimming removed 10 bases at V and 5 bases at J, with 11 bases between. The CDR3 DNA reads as TGTGCCACCAGCGGGACTTATGGCTACACCTTC. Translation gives CATSGTYGYTF.

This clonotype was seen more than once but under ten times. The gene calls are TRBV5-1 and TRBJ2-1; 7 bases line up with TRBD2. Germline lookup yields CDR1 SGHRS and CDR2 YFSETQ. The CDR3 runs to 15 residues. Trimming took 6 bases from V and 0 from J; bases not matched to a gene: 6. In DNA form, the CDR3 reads TGCGCCAGCAACGTGGGGGGGGGCTCCTACAATGAGCAGTTCTTC. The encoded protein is CASNVGGGSYNEQFF.